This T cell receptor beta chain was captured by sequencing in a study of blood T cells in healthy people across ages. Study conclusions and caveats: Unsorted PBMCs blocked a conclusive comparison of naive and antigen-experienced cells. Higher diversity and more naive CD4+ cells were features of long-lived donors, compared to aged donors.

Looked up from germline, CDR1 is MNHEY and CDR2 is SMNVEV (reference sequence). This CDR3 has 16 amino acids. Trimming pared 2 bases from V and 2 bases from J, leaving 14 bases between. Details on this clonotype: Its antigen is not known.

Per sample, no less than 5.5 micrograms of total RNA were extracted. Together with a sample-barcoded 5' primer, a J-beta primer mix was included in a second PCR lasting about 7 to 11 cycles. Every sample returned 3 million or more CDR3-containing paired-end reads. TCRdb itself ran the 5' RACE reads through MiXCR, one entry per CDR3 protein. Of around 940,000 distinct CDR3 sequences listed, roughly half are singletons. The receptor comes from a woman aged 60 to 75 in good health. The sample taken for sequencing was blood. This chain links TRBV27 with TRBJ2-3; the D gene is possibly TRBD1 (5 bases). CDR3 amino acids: CASSLNLGHPTDTQYF. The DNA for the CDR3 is TGTGCCAGCAGTTTAAATCTCGGACACCCCACAGATACGCAGTATTTT.